This T cell receptor beta chain is from a study of blood T cell repertoires in COVID-19. On the study more broadly: Acute-phase and convalescent COVID-19 samples originated in the United States, Italy and Spain.

The assay was immunoSEQ multiplex PCR, and TCRdb's table has in-frame clones only and misses some. Of 150,000 to 200,000 clones in the sample, around 81% were seen once. CDR1 LNHDA and CDR2 SQIVND come from the germline V gene (reference sequence). This CDR3 spans 17 amino acids. Trimming stripped 6 bases from V and 6 bases from J, with 26 bases between. Sequencing was done on a sample of peripheral blood. J is TRBJ1-1 and V is TRBV19; no clear D. This clonotype originated in a man aged 55 to 70 with active or convalescent COVID-19. The CDR3 nucleotides are TGTGCCAGTAGGAATACCCCATCTGCAGGAGGAATCCCTGAAGCTTTCTTT. The encoded protein is CASRNTPSAGGIPEAFF.